Presented here are 28 T cell receptor beta chains from one specimen sequenced in a study of identical twins. TCRdb re-called the 5' RACE reads with MiXCR, one entry per CDR3 protein. The data show 200,000 to 250,000 distinct CDR3 sequences, approximately 8.3% seen once. These same data were also listed under a study on yellow fever vaccine responses in identical twins.

The sequenced sample consisted of memory (CD45RO+) T cells sorted from blood. The source is a woman younger than 30 in good health.

This clonotype was observed a handful of times. The chain is built from TRBV27 and TRBJ1-6; D gene uncertain. V gave up 0 bases and J gave up 10 bases, with 7 bases separating them. The CDR3 has 13 residues. CDR1 and CDR2 (germline): MNHEY, SMNVEV (reference sequence). The CDR3 loop is CASSLSLTSPLHF. DNA of the CDR3: TGTGCCAGCAGTTTATCGTTGACCTCACCCCTCCACTTT.

This clonotype occurred many times. The chain recombines TRBV12-3 or TRBV12-4 with TRBJ1-1; D might be TRBD1 (6 bases). V lost 3 bases to trimming and J lost 0 bases, with 11 bases between them. The CDR3 covers 15 residues. CDR3 protein: CASSFGGRLNTEAFF. DNA for the CDR3: TGTGCCAGCAGTTTCGGGGGGCGGTTGAACACTGAAGCTTTCTTT.

CDR3 loop: CARSPGTAGNEQFF. The CDR3 DNA is TGTGCCAGGAGCCCAGGGACTGCTGGCAATGAGCAGTTCTTC. The chain couples TRBV5-4 to TRBJ2-1; the D gene is possibly TRBD2 (6 bases). V was shortened by 8 bases and J by 6 bases, with 18 bases between the two germline ends. CDR1 SGHNT and CDR2 YYREEE come from the germline V gene (reference sequence). The CDR3 has 14 residues.

The chain uses TRBV29-1 and TRBJ2-5; 11 bases align to TRBD1. In germline, CDR1 is SQVTM, CDR2 ANQGSEA. The junction had 12 bases not matched to a gene; V was cut back by 6 bases and J by 9 bases. The CDR3 spans 14 residues. The CDR3 bases are TGCAGCGTCTACGCCGGGACAGGGGGGATGGCCCAGTACTTC. Protein sequence: CSVYAGTGGMAQYF.

This clonotype has only a few counts. The chain recombines TRBV11-2 with TRBJ2-5; 10 bases agree with TRBD2. This CDR3 is 16 amino acids long. V dropped 2 bases and J dropped 2; count of bases not matched to a gene: 5. Per germline, CDR1 SGHAT and CDR2 FQNNGV. The CDR3: CASSLKIAGGQETQYF. The CDR3 coding sequence is TGTGCCAGCAGCTTAAAGATAGCGGGAGGTCAAGAGACCCAGTACTTC.

This clonotype was detected many times. The chain carries TRBV3-1 and TRBJ1-3; tentative D call: TRBD1 (5 bases). CDR3 length equals 13 residues. The V and J ends lost 1 base and 4 bases respectively, with 5 bases between them. Germline V gene lookup returns CDR1 LGHDT and CDR2 YNNKEL (reference sequence). The DNA of the CDR3 is TGTGCCAGCAGCCAAGGGGGGGGAAACACCATATATTTT. Amino acids: CASSQGGGNTIYF.

In its sample, this clonotype was seen a few times. The genes are TRBV7-9 and TRBJ2-1, with 10 bases that match TRBD1. The CDR3 has 15 amino acids. The J segment lost 9 bases and the V segment lost 5 bases, leaving 10 bases of the junction unmatched. The germline CDR1 and CDR2 sequences are SEHNR and FQNEAQ (reference sequence). The CDR3 region is CASSADRGRGAEQFF. Written as DNA, the CDR3 is TGTGCCAGCAGCGCCGACAGGGGGCGGGGGGCTGAGCAGTTCTTC.

This clonotype was found many times. The V gene is TRBV4-3, the J gene TRBJ2-2; D might be TRBD1 (5 bases). V was clipped by 3 bases and J by 8 bases, with 7 bases between them. Germline assignment: CDR1 LGHNA and CDR2 YSLEER. The CDR3 runs 12 residues. The DNA for the CDR3 is TGCGCCAGCAGCCACCGGACAGGGGAGCTGTTTTTT. Amino acids: CASSHRTGELFF.

This clonotype was counted ten times or more. The chain is built from TRBV6-1 and TRBJ1-4, with 10 bases aligning to TRBD1. This CDR3 is 15 amino acids long. The V gene's germline CDR1 is MNHNS and CDR2 SASEGT. The V and J ends lost 5 bases and 5 bases, in that order; junction bases with no gene match: 5. CDR3 nucleotides: TGTGCCAGCAGTAAAGGGACAGGGGCCAATGAAAAACTGTTTTTT. It specifies CASSKGTGANEKLFF.

This clonotype was counted ten times or more. The chain has TRBV29-1 and TRBJ2-2; D unresolved. This CDR3 has 15 residues. The ends were cut back, 4 bases at V and 4 bases at J, with 16 bases in the middle. Germline CDR1 is SQVTM and CDR2 is ANQGSEA. CDR3 nucleotides: TGCAGCGTTGCGAGTCCGGGCGCAGGCACCGGGGAGCTGTTTTTT. Translated, it gives CSVASPGAGTGELFF.

This chain links TRBV11-2 with TRBJ2-6; TRBD2 agrees at 11 bases. After removal of 4 bases from V and 0 bases from J, the junction contained 5 bases not matched to a gene. This CDR3 has 18 amino acids. Germline V CDR1 and CDR2: SGHAT, FQNNGV. CDR3 nucleotides: TGTGCCAGCAGCTGGGGACTAGCGGAAATCTCTGGGGCCAACGTCCTGACTTTC. As protein: CASSWGLAEISGANVLTF.

This clonotype has at least ten counts. V usage is TRBV25-1 and J usage is TRBJ2-2; D may be TRBD1 (6 bases). This CDR3 is 14 amino acids long. CDR1 MGHDK and CDR2 SYGVNS come from the germline V gene. With 1 base removed from V and 5 bases from J, the gap between germline ends came to 8 bases. CDR3 nucleotide sequence: TGTGCCAGCAGTGAATCAGGGGAAACCGGGGAGCTGTTTTTT. Encoded protein: CASSESGETGELFF. Full variable domain (missing parts from reference TRBV25-1 and TRBJ2-2): EADIYQTPRYLVIGTGKKITLECSQTMGHDKMYWYQQDPGMELHLIHYSYGVNSTEKGDLSSESTVSRIRTEHFPLTLESARPSHTSQYLCASSESGETGELFFGEGSRLTVL.

There are a few counts of this clonotype. V is TRBV13 and J is TRBJ2-3, with 10 bases matching TRBD2. The CDR3 totals 15 residues. Unmatched junction bases numbered 6, after V lost 8 bases and J lost 1 base. Germline assignment: CDR1 PRHDT and CDR2 FYEKMQ (reference sequence). As DNA, the CDR3 is TGTGCCAGCTGTCGAACTAGCGGGGGCACAGATACGCAGTATTTT. This translates into CASCRTSGGTDTQYF.

J is TRBJ2-1 and V is TRBV7-8, with 13 bases aligning to TRBD2. The J segment lost 5 bases and the V segment lost 4 bases, leaving 8 bases of the junction unmatched. Germline CDR1 is SGHVS and CDR2 is FQNEAQ. This CDR3 is built from 17 residues. CDR3 in amino acids: CASSSTPGLAGNNEQFF. The CDR3 DNA follows: TGTGCCAGCAGCTCGACTCCGGGACTAGCGGGGAACAATGAGCAGTTCTTC.

The chain has TRBV6-5 and TRBJ2-2; a possible D gene is TRBD1 (5 bases). V gave up 2 bases and J gave up 6 bases, with 19 bases separating them. Germline lookup yields CDR1 MNHEY and CDR2 SVGAGI. The CDR3 spans 17 residues. CDR3 in amino acids: CASSYGAGGVGAGELFF. For the CDR3, the DNA is TGTGCCAGCAGTTACGGGGCCGGTGGGGTGGGCGCCGGGGAGCTGTTTTTT.

This clonotype was seen many times. The chain combines TRBV12-3 or TRBV12-4 with TRBJ2-2; tentatively, D is TRBD2 (6 bases). This CDR3 has 17 amino acids. V shed 7 bases and J shed 1 base, with 19 bases lying between them. CDR3 protein: CASNNPRGLMNTGELFF. The DNA of the CDR3 is TGTGCCAGCAACAACCCCCGGGGGTTGATGAACACCGGGGAGCTGTTTTTT.

J is TRBJ2-5 and V is TRBV3-1; a possible D gene is TRBD2 (6 bases). V shed 5 bases and J shed 1 base, with 11 bases lying between them. The V gene's germline CDR1 is LGHDT and CDR2 YNNKEL (reference sequence). The CDR3 totals 14 residues. The CDR3 nucleotides are TGTGCCAGCAGCGCAGGAGGGCCCCAAGAGACCCAGTACTTC. Protein product: CASSAGGPQETQYF.

This clonotype was detected a few times. The chain joins TRBV29-1 to TRBJ1-1; TRBD1 might be the D (5 bases). Germline V gene lookup returns CDR1 SQVTM and CDR2 ANQGSEA. The CDR3 runs 13 residues. Trimming stripped 5 bases from V and 0 bases from J, with 10 bases between. CDR3 DNA sequence: TGCAGCGTTACTTTGGGGCTGAACACTGAAGCTTTCTTT. Translating gives CSVTLGLNTEAFF.

This clonotype has at least ten counts. The chain links TRBV20-1 to TRBJ2-5; 7 nucleotides agree with TRBD1. V trimming: 7 bases; J trimming: 0 bases; junction bases outside the gene matches: 8. This CDR3 has 14 residues. Germline CDR1 DFQATT, CDR2 SNEGSKA (reference sequence). The CDR3 coding sequence is TGCAGTGGATGGGACAGCTTATACCAAGAGACCCAGTACTTC. Encoded protein: CSGWDSLYQETQYF.

The chain recombines TRBV5-6 with TRBJ2-7; D gene uncertain. V lost 4 bases, J lost 2 bases, and 19 bases lay in between. Germline V gives CDR1 SGHDT, CDR2 YYEEEE. The CDR3 has 16 residues. CDR3 loop: CASSPYRISPPYEQYF. In nucleotides, the CDR3 is TGTGCCAGCAGCCCGTATCGGATATCCCCACCCTACGAGCAGTACTTC.

Many counts were recorded for this clonotype. J is TRBJ2-7 and V is TRBV9; no clear D gene. The CDR3 length is 13 residues. V dropped 0 bases and J dropped 5 bases, with 9 bases sitting between them. CDR1 and CDR2 from the germline V gene are SGDLS and YYNGEE. The CDR3 sequence is CASSVEVWHEQYF. DNA of the CDR3: TGTGCCAGCAGCGTAGAAGTATGGCACGAGCAGTACTTC.

This clonotype was counted ten times or more. This chain connects TRBV27 to TRBJ1-1, with D perhaps TRBD1 (5 bases). CDR3 length: 13 residues. CDR1 and CDR2 from the germline V gene are MNHEY and SMNVEV (reference sequence). The V end lost 6 bases, the J end lost 0 bases, and 8 bases lay between the germline ends. CDR3 DNA: TGTGCCAGCAGGACAGTTCTGAACACTGAAGCTTTCTTT. It translates to CASRTVLNTEAFF.

Many counts were recorded for this clonotype. The genes are TRBV7-2 and TRBJ2-1; D assignment may be TRBD1 or TRBD2 (6 bases each). Between the trimmed V and J ends, which lost 1 base and 6 bases, there was a span of 10 bases. The CDR3 has 14 residues. Germline assignment: CDR1 SGHTA and CDR2 FQGNSA. The CDR3 DNA reads as TGTGCCAGCAGCTTAGTCGGGGGCTTCAATGAGCAGTTCTTC. Its protein product is CASSLVGGFNEQFF.

This clonotype came up many times. The chain carries TRBV12-3 or TRBV12-4 and TRBJ2-6; D ambiguous. Trimming left V 6 bases short and J 5 bases short, with 2 bases between. CDR3 length equals 11 residues. CDR3 loop: CASSRANVLTF. CDR3 nucleotide sequence: TGTGCCAGCAGCAGGGCCAACGTCCTGACTTTC.

This chain connects TRBV5-1 to TRBJ2-4; tentatively, D is TRBD1 or TRBD2 (5 bases each). CDR1 and CDR2 from the germline V gene are SGHRS and YFSETQ. The V and J ends lost 4 bases and 6 bases respectively, with 20 bases between them. The CDR3 is 16 residues long. Here the CDR3 DNA reads TGCGCCAGCAGCAGCCGATGGTCGGGACCGGGAAACATTCAGTACTTC. This gives the protein CASSSRWSGPGNIQYF.

This clonotype was observed a handful of times. The chain employs TRBV3-1 and TRBJ2-6; D is undetermined. This CDR3 contains 15 residues. Germline V gene data show CDR1 as LGHDT and CDR2 as YNNKEL (reference sequence). Trimming shortened V by 1 base and J by 0 bases, and 4 bases separated the two germline ends. CDR3 sequence: CASSQGGSGANVLTF. The CDR3 DNA reads TGTGCCAGCAGCCAAGGGGGCTCTGGGGCCAACGTCCTGACTTTC.

The CDR3, as DNA: TGCGCCAGCAGCGAAAGGACAGGGACTGGGGCCAACGTCCTGACTTTC. This translates into CASSERTGTGANVLTF. The chain employs TRBV4-3 and TRBJ2-6; TRBD1 matches at 8 bases. The junction had 5 bases not matched to a gene; V was cut back by 5 bases and J by 2 bases. Germline V gene data show CDR1 as LGHNA and CDR2 as YSLEER. The CDR3 length is 16 residues.

This clonotype was found a few times. The rearrangement uses TRBV29-1 and TRBJ1-1; D uncertain. The V and J ends lost 5 bases and 6 bases respectively, with 16 bases between them. The CDR3 has 13 amino acids. Germline CDR1 is SQVTM and CDR2 is ANQGSEA. The CDR3 bases are TGCAGCGTTTCCCCACGGCTCATCCCTGAAGCTTTCTTT. Protein sequence: CSVSPRLIPEAFF.